The T cell receptor beta chain described here comes from a study of beta chain features in type 1 diabetes. Isolated RNA was reverse transcribed in full, so expressed TCRB transcripts were sequenced. The repertoire was sequenced with immunoSEQ multiplex PCR; TCRdb's copy has only in-frame clones and lacks some. The sample shows about 160,000 clones, 7.8% of them seen only once. Regarding the study as a whole: Among patients with Type 1 diabetes, TCRB CDR3s were moderately but significantly shorter in every one of the four CD4+ subsets.

One heparinised blood draw, averaging about 120 mL, came from each donor. Based on CD45RO/CCR7/CD25/CD127/CD95/CD27, CD4+ regulatory, stem cell-like memory, naive and central memory cells were sorted. Without exception, sorted populations had purity beyond 95%. This clone appeared many times. Its target is not known. Additional DNA sequences in this sample encode the identical CDR3. This CDR3 region has 12 residues. Between the trimmed V and J ends, which lost 6 bases and 1 base, there was a span of 9 bases. Looked up from germline, CDR1 is SQVTM and CDR2 is ANQGSEA. This chain links TRBV29-1 with TRBJ2-5, with D possibly matching TRBD1 (7 bases). The sequence derives from a middle-aged woman with type 1 diabetes. The sequencing input was central memory CD4+ T cells from blood. CDR3 protein: CSVQGGQETQYF. The CDR3 bases are TGCAGCGTCCAGGGGGGCCAAGAGACCCAGTACTTC. Full variable domain (missing parts from reference TRBV29-1 and TRBJ2-5): SAVISQKPSRDICQRGTSLTIQCQVDSQVTMMFWYRQQPGQSLTLIATANQGSEATYESGFVIDKFPISRPNLTFSTLTVSNMSPEDSSIYLCSVQGGQETQYFGPGTRLLVL.